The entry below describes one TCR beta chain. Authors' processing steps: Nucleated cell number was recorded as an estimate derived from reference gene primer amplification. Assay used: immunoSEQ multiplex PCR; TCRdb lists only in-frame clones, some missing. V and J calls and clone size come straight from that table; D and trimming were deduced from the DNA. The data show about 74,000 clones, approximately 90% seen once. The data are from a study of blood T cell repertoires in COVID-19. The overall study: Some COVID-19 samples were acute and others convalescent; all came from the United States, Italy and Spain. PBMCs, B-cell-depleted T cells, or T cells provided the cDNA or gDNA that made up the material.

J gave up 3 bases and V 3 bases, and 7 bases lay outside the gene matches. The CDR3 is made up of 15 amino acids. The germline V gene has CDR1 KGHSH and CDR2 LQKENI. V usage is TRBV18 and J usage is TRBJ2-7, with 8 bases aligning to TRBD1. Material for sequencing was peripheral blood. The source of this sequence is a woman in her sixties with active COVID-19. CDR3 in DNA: TGTGCCAGCTCACCTCAGGGACAGGTGGGCTACGAGCAGTACTTC. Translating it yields CASSPQGQVGYEQYF.